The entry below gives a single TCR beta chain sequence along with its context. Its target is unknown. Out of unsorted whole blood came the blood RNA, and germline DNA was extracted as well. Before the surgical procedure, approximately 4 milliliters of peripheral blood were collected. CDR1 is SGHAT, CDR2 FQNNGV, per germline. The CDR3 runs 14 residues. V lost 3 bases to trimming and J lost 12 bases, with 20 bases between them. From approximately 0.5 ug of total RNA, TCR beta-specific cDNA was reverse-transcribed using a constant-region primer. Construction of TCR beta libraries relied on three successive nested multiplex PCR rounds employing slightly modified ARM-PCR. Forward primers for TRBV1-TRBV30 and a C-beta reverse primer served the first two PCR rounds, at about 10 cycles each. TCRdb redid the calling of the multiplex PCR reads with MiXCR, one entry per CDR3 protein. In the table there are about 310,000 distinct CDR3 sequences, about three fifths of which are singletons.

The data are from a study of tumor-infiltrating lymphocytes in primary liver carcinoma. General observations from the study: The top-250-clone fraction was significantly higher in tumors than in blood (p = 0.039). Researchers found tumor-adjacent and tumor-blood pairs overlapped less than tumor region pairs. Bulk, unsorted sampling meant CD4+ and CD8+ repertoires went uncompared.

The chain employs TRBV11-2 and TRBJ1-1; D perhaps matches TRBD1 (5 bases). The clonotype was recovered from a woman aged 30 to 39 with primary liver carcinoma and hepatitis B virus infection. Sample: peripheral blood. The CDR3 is CASSFPRGDFWTFF. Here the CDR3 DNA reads TGTGCCAGCAGCTTTCCCCGGGGGGATTTTTGGACTTTCTTT.